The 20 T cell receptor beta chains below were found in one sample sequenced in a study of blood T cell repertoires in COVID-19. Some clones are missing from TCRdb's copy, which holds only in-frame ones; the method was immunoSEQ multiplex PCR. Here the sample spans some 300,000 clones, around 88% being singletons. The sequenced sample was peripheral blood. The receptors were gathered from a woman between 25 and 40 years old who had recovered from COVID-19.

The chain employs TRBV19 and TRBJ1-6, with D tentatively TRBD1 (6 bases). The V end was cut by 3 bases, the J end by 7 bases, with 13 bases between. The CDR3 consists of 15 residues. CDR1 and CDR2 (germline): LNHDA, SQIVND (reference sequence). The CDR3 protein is CASSIKTGINSPLHF. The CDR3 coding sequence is TGTGCCAGTAGTATCAAGACAGGAATCAATTCACCCCTCCACTTT.

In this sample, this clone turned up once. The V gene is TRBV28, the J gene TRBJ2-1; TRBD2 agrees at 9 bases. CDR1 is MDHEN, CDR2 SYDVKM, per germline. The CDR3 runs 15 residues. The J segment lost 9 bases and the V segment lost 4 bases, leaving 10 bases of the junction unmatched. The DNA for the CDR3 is TGTGCCAGCAGTTCCCCCCGCGGGGGGGCGTCTGAGCAGTTCTTC. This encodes CASSSPRGGASEQFF.

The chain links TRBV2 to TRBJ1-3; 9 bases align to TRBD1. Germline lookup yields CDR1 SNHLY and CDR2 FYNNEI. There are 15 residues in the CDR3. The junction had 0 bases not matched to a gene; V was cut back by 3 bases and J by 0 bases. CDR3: CASSETGGSGNTIYF. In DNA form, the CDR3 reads TGTGCCAGCAGTGAGACAGGGGGCTCTGGAAACACCATATATTTT.

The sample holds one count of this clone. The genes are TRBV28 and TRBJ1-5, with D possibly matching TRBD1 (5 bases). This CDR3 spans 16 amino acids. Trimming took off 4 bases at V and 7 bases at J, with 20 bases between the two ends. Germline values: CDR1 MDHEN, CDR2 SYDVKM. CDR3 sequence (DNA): TGTGCCAGCAGTTGGCTGGGAGGGGCGACTAGGCAGCCCCAGCATTTT. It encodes CASSWLGGATRQPQHF.

The CDR3 loop is CASSPRGARTNEKLFF. The CDR3 nucleotides read TGTGCCAGTAGTCCCCGGGGGGCGCGGACTAATGAAAAACTGTTTTTT. V gene TRBV19 combines with J gene TRBJ1-4; D is perhaps TRBD1 (6 bases). The CDR3 contains 16 residues. V was clipped by 5 bases and J by 2 bases, with 15 bases between them. Germline V gene data show CDR1 as LNHDA and CDR2 as SQIVND (reference sequence).

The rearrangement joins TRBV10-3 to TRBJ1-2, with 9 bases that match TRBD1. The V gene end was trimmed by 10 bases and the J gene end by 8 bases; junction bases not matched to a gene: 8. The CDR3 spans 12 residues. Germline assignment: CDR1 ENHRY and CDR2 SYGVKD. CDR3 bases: TGTGCCACTCGGACAGGGGAGGGCGGCTACACCTTC. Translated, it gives CATRTGEGGYTF.

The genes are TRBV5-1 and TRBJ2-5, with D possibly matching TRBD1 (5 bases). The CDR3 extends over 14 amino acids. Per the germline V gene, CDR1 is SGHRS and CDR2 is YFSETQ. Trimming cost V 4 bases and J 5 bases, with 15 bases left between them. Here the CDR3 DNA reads TGCGCCAGCAGCCCGCAGGGTTCTGGGGAGACCCAGTACTTC. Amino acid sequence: CASSPQGSGETQYF.

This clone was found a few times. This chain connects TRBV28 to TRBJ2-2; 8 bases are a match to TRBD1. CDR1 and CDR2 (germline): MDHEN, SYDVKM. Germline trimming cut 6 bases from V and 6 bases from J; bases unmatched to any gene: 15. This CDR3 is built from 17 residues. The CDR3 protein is CASSTGQGTANAGELFF. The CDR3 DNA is TGTGCCAGCAGCACCGGACAGGGAACGGCCAACGCCGGGGAGCTGTTTTTT.

CDR3 in DNA: TGTGCCAGCCGAGAGACGGAGGGTGGCTACACCTTC. Residues: CASRETEGGYTF. V gene TRBV6-6 combines with J gene TRBJ1-2; D is unclear. Trimming pared 8 bases from V and 7 bases from J, leaving 14 bases between. CDR1 MNHNY and CDR2 SVGAGI come from the germline V gene (reference sequence). The CDR3 has 12 residues.

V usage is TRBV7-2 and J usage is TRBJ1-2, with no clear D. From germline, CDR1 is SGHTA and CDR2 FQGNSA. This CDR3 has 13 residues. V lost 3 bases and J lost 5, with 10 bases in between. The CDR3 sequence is CASSFEQVYGYTF. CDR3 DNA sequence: TGTGCCAGCAGCTTCGAGCAGGTATATGGCTACACCTTC.

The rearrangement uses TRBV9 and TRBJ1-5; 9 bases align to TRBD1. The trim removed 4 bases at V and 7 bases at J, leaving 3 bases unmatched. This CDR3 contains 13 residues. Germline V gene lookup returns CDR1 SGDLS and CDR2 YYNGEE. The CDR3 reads CASSPGTGQPQHF. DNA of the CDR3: TGTGCCAGCAGCCCCGGGACAGGGCAGCCCCAGCATTTT.

CDR3 protein: CASSWDRGGGEQYF. CDR3 nucleotides: TGTGCCAGCAGCTGGGACCGCGGGGGCGGCGAGCAGTACTTC. The chain uses TRBV28 and TRBJ2-7; a possible D gene is TRBD2 (7 bases). The CDR3 is 14 residues long. Between the trimmed V and J ends, which lost 6 bases and 6 bases, there was a span of 18 bases. CDR1 is MDHEN, CDR2 SYDVKM, per germline.

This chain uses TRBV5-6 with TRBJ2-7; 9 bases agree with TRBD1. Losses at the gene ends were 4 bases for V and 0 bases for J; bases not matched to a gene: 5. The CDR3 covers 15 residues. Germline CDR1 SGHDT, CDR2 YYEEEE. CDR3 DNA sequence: TGTGCCAGCAGCCCACAGGGGGCCTCCTCCTACGAGCAGTACTTC. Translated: CASSPQGASSYEQYF.

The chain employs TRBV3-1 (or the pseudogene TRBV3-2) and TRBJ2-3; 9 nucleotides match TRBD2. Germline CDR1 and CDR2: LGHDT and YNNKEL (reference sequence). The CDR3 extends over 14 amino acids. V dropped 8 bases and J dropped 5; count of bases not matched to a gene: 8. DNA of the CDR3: TGTGCCAGCGCAAGCGGGGGGCCGAAAGATACGCAGTATTTT. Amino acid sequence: CASASGGPKDTQYF.

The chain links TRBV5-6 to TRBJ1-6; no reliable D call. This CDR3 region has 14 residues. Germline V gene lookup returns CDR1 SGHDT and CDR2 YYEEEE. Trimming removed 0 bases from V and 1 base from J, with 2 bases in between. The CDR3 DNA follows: TGTGCCAGCAGCTTGGTATCCTATAATTCACCCCTCCACTTT. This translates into CASSLVSYNSPLHF.

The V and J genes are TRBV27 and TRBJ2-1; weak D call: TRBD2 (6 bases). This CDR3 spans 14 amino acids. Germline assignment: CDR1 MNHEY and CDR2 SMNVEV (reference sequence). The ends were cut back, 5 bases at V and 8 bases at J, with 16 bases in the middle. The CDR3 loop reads CASSPRDLVDEQFF. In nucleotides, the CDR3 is TGTGCCAGCAGTCCTAGGGACTTAGTCGATGAGCAGTTCTTC.

The CDR3 spells CASSRIGGGGYEQYF. For the CDR3, the DNA is TGTGCCAGCAGCCGAATAGGTGGGGGAGGCTACGAGCAGTACTTC. The chain is built from TRBV7-8 and TRBJ2-7; the D gene is possibly TRBD2 (6 bases). The V gene's germline CDR1 is SGHVS and CDR2 FQNEAQ. V lost 5 bases and J lost 3, with 17 bases in between. The CDR3 runs to 15 residues.

CDR3 nucleotide sequence: TGTGCCAGCAGAGGGTGGGGGGGCGGAACTGAAGCTTTCTTT. This sequence encodes CASRGWGGGTEAFF. The gene calls are TRBV6-5 and TRBJ1-1, with a tentative D call TRBD1 (6 bases). Per germline, CDR1 MNHEY and CDR2 SVGAGI. The V end was cut by 6 bases, the J end by 5 bases, with 16 bases between. This CDR3 spans 14 amino acids.

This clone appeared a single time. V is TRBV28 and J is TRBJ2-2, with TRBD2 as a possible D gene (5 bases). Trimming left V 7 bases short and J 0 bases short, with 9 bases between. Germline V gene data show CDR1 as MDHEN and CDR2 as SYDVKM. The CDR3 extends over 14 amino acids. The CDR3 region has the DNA TGTGCCAGCATAGAGGGCCCGAACACCGGGGAGCTGTTTTTT. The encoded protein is CASIEGPNTGELFF.

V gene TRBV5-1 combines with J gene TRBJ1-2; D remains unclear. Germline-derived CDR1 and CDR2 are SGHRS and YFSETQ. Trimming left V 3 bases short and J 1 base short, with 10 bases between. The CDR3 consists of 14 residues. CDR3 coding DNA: TGCGCCAGCAGCTCGACACTCATTAACTATGGCTACACCTTC. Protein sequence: CASSSTLINYGYTF.